One and the same sample provided the 19 T cell receptor beta chains below, sequenced in a study of Tregs in tolerant kidney transplant recipients. TCRdb's table, derived via immunoSEQ multiplex PCR, lists solely in-frame clones and lacks some. The sample comprises roughly 250,000 clones, about 80% of which are singletons, and under 0.65% rests with the top ten. The sequenced sample was CD4+ T cells from blood. These TCRs come from a human donor in good health.

This clone has just a few counts. The chain employs TRBV7-9 and TRBJ2-7; D unclear. The germline V gene encodes CDR1 SEHNR and CDR2 FQNEAQ (reference sequence). CDR3 size: 11 residues. V gave up 5 bases and J gave up 5 bases, with 7 bases separating them. The CDR3 nucleotides are TGTGCCAGCAGCGAAGGACACGAGCAGTACTTC. Protein: CASSEGHEQYF.

The V gene is TRBV2, the J gene TRBJ2-3; D is ambiguous. V lost 6 bases and J 2 bases, leaving 12 bases between the germline ends. Germline V CDR1 and CDR2: SNHLY, FYNNEI. The length of the CDR3 is 14 residues. In DNA form, the CDR3 reads TGTGCCAGCAGCCGCAGTGGCCTCACAGATACGCAGTATTTT. This translates into CASSRSGLTDTQYF.

The chain employs TRBV4-2 and TRBJ2-7; D ambiguous. V lost 0 bases, J lost 7 bases, and 19 bases lay in between. The CDR3 is 16 amino acids. In germline, CDR1 is LGHNA, CDR2 YNFKEQ. Written as DNA, the CDR3 is TGTGCCAGCAGCCAAGATCAGGCGCGGTCCAGTACAGAGCAGTACTTC. It translates to CASSQDQARSSTEQYF.

The chain carries TRBV2 and TRBJ1-1; perhaps TRBD1 as D (6 bases). This CDR3 region has 15 residues. Germline V gives CDR1 SNHLY, CDR2 FYNNEI. V shed 6 bases and J shed 2 bases, with 16 bases lying between them. CDR3 residues: CASRKMRQANTEAFF. DNA of the CDR3: TGTGCCAGCAGGAAGATGAGACAGGCCAACACTGAAGCTTTCTTT.

The chain couples TRBV15 to TRBJ2-2; D is uncertain. The CDR3 runs 12 residues. CDR1 LNHNV and CDR2 YYDKDF come from the germline V gene (reference sequence). V was trimmed by 1 base and J by 7 bases, leaving 4 bases between them. The CDR3 nucleotides read TGTGCCACCAGCAGAGTCTACGGGGAGCTGTTTTTT. The encoded protein is CATSRVYGELFF.

The gene calls are TRBV6-6 and TRBJ1-2, with D hard to call. In germline, CDR1 is MNHNY, CDR2 SVGAGI (reference sequence). Trimming took off 6 bases at V and 3 bases at J, with 11 bases between the two ends. The CDR3 spans 13 residues. As DNA, the CDR3 is TGTGCCAGCAGCCGAGCTCAGGACTATGGCTACACCTTC. Translated: CASSRAQDYGYTF.

V and J are TRBV6-1 and TRBJ1-3; 8 nucleotides align to TRBD1. The CDR3 runs to 15 residues. In germline, CDR1 is MNHNS, CDR2 SASEGT. J lost 3 bases, V lost 8 bases, and 9 bases had no gene match. For the CDR3, the DNA is TGTGCCAGCTACCGGACAGGGATTTATGGAAACACCATATATTTT. It codes for CASYRTGIYGNTIYF.

Of note for this clone: Germline and junction disagree at one end, which may indicate a read error. J is TRBJ1-4 and V is TRBV19, with 8 nucleotides matching TRBD1. This CDR3 has 15 residues. The germline CDR1 and CDR2 sequences are LNHDA and SQIVND (reference sequence). CDR3 sequence (DNA): TGTGCCAGTAGTATAGCGGACAGGGCTAACGAAAAACTGTTTTTT. Translating it yields CASSIADRANEKLFF.

The genes are TRBV30 and TRBJ2-5; D may be TRBD1 or TRBD2 (7 bases each). The germline gives CDR1 GTSNPN, CDR2 SVGIG (reference sequence). With 0 bases removed from V and 1 base from J, the gap between germline ends came to 18 bases. This CDR3 region has 17 residues. CDR3 loop: CAWSVRQGGGSQETQYF. The CDR3 DNA follows: TGTGCCTGGAGTGTACGTCAAGGGGGCGGGAGCCAAGAGACCCAGTACTTC.

The chain joins TRBV6-5 to TRBJ1-6, with TRBD1 matching over 7 bases. The V and J ends lost 2 bases and 5 bases, in that order; junction bases with no gene match: 6. CDR3 length: 16 amino acids. Germline V gene lookup returns CDR1 MNHEY and CDR2 SVGAGI. DNA for the CDR3: TGTGCCAGCAGTTACCCTGGGGGACAGCATAATTCACCCCTCCACTTT. It specifies CASSYPGGQHNSPLHF.

The rearrangement uses TRBV5-4 and TRBJ2-7; 10 positions agree with TRBD2. This CDR3 has 17 amino acids. Germline assignment: CDR1 SGHNT and CDR2 YYREEE (reference sequence). The ends lost 1 base at V and 2 bases at J; junction bases unmatched: 9. The CDR3 bases are TGTGCCAGCAGCTTGAGGCTAGCGGGGGACCCGGCCTACGAGCAGTACTTC. Protein product: CASSLRLAGDPAYEQYF.

This sequence joins TRBV5-1 and TRBJ2-3; 8 positions agree with TRBD2. After removal of 4 bases from V and 0 bases from J, the junction contained 7 bases not matched to a gene. Germline V gives CDR1 SGHRS, CDR2 YFSETQ. This CDR3 contains 16 residues. CDR3 amino acids: CASSPQTSVSTDTQYF. The CDR3 DNA reads TGCGCCAGCAGCCCTCAGACTAGCGTTAGCACAGATACGCAGTATTTT. The full variable domain, in which reference TRBV5-1 and TRBJ2-3 provide the parts outside the CDR3, is KAGVTQTPRYLIKTRGQQVTLSCSPISGHRSVSWYQQTPGQGLQFLFEYFSETQRNKGNFPGRFSGRQFSNSRSEMNVSTLELGDSALYLCASSPQTSVSTDTQYFGPGTRLTVL.

This chain connects TRBV7-7 to TRBJ2-1; 9 bases line up with TRBD2. CDR3 length equals 14 residues. The germline gives CDR1 SSHAT, CDR2 FNYEAQ (reference sequence). Trimming removed 4 bases from V and 9 bases from J; junction bases left unmatched: 7. The CDR3 bases are TGTGCCAGCAGCTCATCACTAGCGGGTAGTGAGCAGTTCTTC. Residues: CASSSSLAGSEQFF.

The rearrangement links TRBV6-1 to TRBJ1-1, with D unresolved. The CDR3 covers 15 residues. Germline V lookup: CDR1 MNHNS, CDR2 SASEGT. Trimming took 7 bases from V and 0 from J, leaving 15 bases between them. The CDR3 nucleotides are TGTGCCAGCACCTGGTGGATGGAGATGAACACTGAAGCTTTCTTT. Translated, it gives CASTWWMEMNTEAFF.

This clone was detected only once. J is TRBJ2-3 and V is TRBV18; TRBD2 matches 7 bases. V lost 3 bases, J lost 0 bases, and 6 bases stayed unmatched. The germline CDR1 and CDR2 sequences are KGHSH and LQKENI. This CDR3 has 16 amino acids. For the CDR3, the DNA is TGTGCCAGCTCACCTCTTGGGCGGGGGAGCACAGATACGCAGTATTTT. The encoded protein is CASSPLGRGSTDTQYF.

This clone was counted a single time. This chain connects TRBV5-8 to TRBJ1-1; the D gene is possibly TRBD1 (5 bases). Germline assignment: CDR1 SGHTS and CDR2 YDEGEE. The CDR3 loop spans 17 amino acids. The ends were cut back, 0 bases at V and 1 base at J, with 16 bases in the middle. In DNA form, the CDR3 reads TGTGCCAGCAGCTTGGGGCAGGGAGGATGGAGGAACACTGAAGCTTTCTTT. Protein sequence: CASSLGQGGWRNTEAFF. The variable domain in full, completed from reference TRBV5-8 and TRBJ1-1, reads EAGVTQSPTHLIKTRGQQATLRCSPISGHTSVYWYQQALGLGLQFLLWYDEGEERNRGNFPPRFSGRQFPNYSSELNVNALELEDSALYLCASSLGQGGWRNTEAFFGQGTRLTVV.

The chain links TRBV7-3 to TRBJ1-2; D is unclear. CDR3 length equals 17 residues. With 1 base removed from V and 4 bases from J, the gap between germline ends came to 19 bases. Germline CDR1 reads SGHTA; CDR2 reads FQGTGA. The CDR3 region has the DNA TGTGCCAGCAGCTTAATAGACTGGTGGCTCGTCGGCTATGGCTACACCTTC. Translating it yields CASSLIDWWLVGYGYTF.

This clone was seen just once. The chain joins TRBV15 to TRBJ1-1, with unresolved D. V was clipped by 0 bases and J by 4 bases, with 12 bases between them. CDR3 length equals 15 residues. Germline V lookup: CDR1 LNHNV, CDR2 YYDKDF (reference sequence). The CDR3 sequence: CATSRDYGLSTEAFF. The CDR3 DNA is TGTGCCACCAGCAGAGATTACGGGTTGAGCACTGAAGCTTTCTTT.

V usage is TRBV11-2 and J usage is TRBJ2-1; tentatively, D is TRBD1 (5 bases). The V and J ends lost 5 bases and 4 bases respectively, with 9 bases between them. CDR3 length: 13 residues. The V gene's germline CDR1 is SGHAT and CDR2 FQNNGV. Written as DNA, the CDR3 is TGTGCCAGCAGCACGCGACAGTACAATGAGCAGTTCTTC. This codes for CASSTRQYNEQFF.